Listed here are 28 T cell receptor beta chains from one sample, sequenced in a study of blood T cell repertoires in COVID-19. Using immunoSEQ multiplex PCR, the repertoire was profiled, and TCRdb retains in-frame clones only, with some absent. In the table there are roughly 25,000 clones, around four fifths of which are singletons. The sample was peripheral blood. These receptors came from a woman aged 65 to 85 with COVID-19, enrolled during active disease.

V is TRBV6-1 and J is TRBJ1-2, with a possible D match to TRBD1 (5 bases). Trimming took 2 bases from V and 4 from J, leaving 20 bases between them. The CDR3 sequence is 17 residues long. From germline, CDR1 is MNHNS and CDR2 SASEGT. Here the CDR3 reads CASSETNWGVRGYGYTF. DNA of the CDR3: TGTGCCAGCAGTGAAACCAATTGGGGGGTAAGGGGCTATGGCTACACCTTC.

The V gene is TRBV5-4, the J gene TRBJ1-2; 9 bases are shared with TRBD1. V shed 7 bases and J 9 bases; nucleotides not matched to a gene: 13. Germline V gene lookup returns CDR1 SGHNT and CDR2 YYREEE (reference sequence). The CDR3 totals 14 residues. CDR3: CASQPGQGFLSYTF. The CDR3 region has the DNA TGTGCCAGCCAGCCGGGACAGGGTTTCCTCAGCTACACCTTC.

The V call is TRBV2, the J call TRBJ2-7; 7 bases match TRBD1. The CDR3 covers 14 residues. The ends lost 4 bases at V and 5 bases at J; junction bases unmatched: 8. Germline V gives CDR1 SNHLY, CDR2 FYNNEI. The CDR3 reads CASSVRQGSDEQYF. The CDR3 DNA reads as TGTGCCAGCAGTGTAAGACAGGGAAGTGACGAGCAGTACTTC.

This chain connects TRBV6-2 or TRBV6-3 to TRBJ1-6; 8 bases fit TRBD1. Germline CDR1 and CDR2: MNHEY and SVGEGT. CDR3 length: 17 amino acids. The junction had 6 bases not matched to a gene; V was cut back by 5 bases and J by 0 bases. Here the CDR3 reads CASSDLGTGSYNSPLHF. CDR3 sequence (DNA): TGTGCCAGCAGTGACCTTGGGACAGGCTCCTATAATTCACCCCTCCACTTT.

This clone was seen a few times. The chain combines TRBV28 with TRBJ1-3; D is unclear. From germline, CDR1 is MDHEN and CDR2 SYDVKM. The CDR3 covers 14 residues. Deletions cut 3 bases from V and 4 bases from J, with 10 bases between. In DNA, the CDR3 is TGTGCCAGCAGTTTTCTTTCAGGCGGAAACACCATATATTTT. It specifies CASSFLSGGNTIYF. Together with reference TRBV28 and TRBJ1-3, the CDR3 gives the full variable domain: DVKVTQSSRYLVKRTGEKVFLECVQDMDHENMFWYRQDPGLGLRLIYFSYDVKMKEKGDIPEGYSVSREKKERFSLILESASTNQTSMYLCASSFLSGGNTIYFGEGSWLTVV.

The chain is built from TRBV4-3 and TRBJ1-2; 8 bases map to TRBD1. The CDR3 is 15 amino acids. V dropped 2 bases and J dropped 4; count of bases not matched to a gene: 6. The germline V gene encodes CDR1 LGHNA and CDR2 YSLEER. CDR3 region: CASSQSQGASYGYTF. In nucleotides, the CDR3 is TGCGCCAGCAGCCAATCGCAGGGGGCTTCCTATGGCTACACCTTC.

J is TRBJ2-1 and V is TRBV6-2 or TRBV6-3; 11 bases map to TRBD2. V was pared by 0 bases and J by 7 bases, with 11 bases of the junction left unmatched. Germline CDR1 MNHEY, CDR2 SVGEGT. The CDR3 loop spans 18 amino acids. The CDR3 DNA reads TGTGCCAGCAGTTACTCGGGTAGCGGGGGGGCACTCACTAATGAGCAGTTCTTC. It is translated as CASSYSGSGGALTNEQFF.

In this sample, this clone turned up a few times. The J gene is TRBJ1-1, the V gene TRBV6-5; perhaps TRBD1 as D (6 bases). CDR1 and CDR2 (germline): MNHEY, SVGAGI. The CDR3 covers 14 residues. The V and J ends lost 0 bases and 4 bases respectively, with 9 bases between them. The CDR3, as DNA: TGTGCCAGCAGTTACTCGAACAGGGTCACTGAAGCTTTCTTT. Protein sequence: CASSYSNRVTEAFF.

The chain recombines TRBV7-9 with TRBJ1-1; unclear D gene. CDR3 length: 14 amino acids. Between the trimmed V and J ends, which lost 1 base and 1 base, there was a span of 7 bases. Germline CDR1 reads SEHNR; CDR2 reads FQNEAQ (reference sequence). The chain's CDR3 is CASSLVPGNTEAFF. As DNA, the CDR3 is TGTGCCAGCAGCTTAGTTCCGGGGAACACTGAAGCTTTCTTT.

The chain employs TRBV7-6 and TRBJ2-3; 7 bases line up with TRBD2. Germline CDR1 SGHVS, CDR2 FNYEAQ. This CDR3 is 16 amino acids long. V shed 5 bases, J shed 3 bases, and the junction held 11 bases outside the gene matches. The CDR3 nucleotides read TGTGCCAGCAGCCACCTCGACCCCGGGGGGACAGATACGCAGTATTTT. Its protein is CASSHLDPGGTDTQYF.

This clone has only a few counts. The chain recombines TRBV27 with TRBJ2-7; D possibly corresponds to TRBD1 (6 bases). V lost 3 bases and J lost 3, with 12 bases in between. Germline values: CDR1 MNHEY, CDR2 SMNVEV (reference sequence). CDR3 length equals 14 residues. CDR3 DNA sequence: TGTGCCAGCAGTTTCTCGGACAGTCGCTACGAGCAGTACTTC. Its translation is CASSFSDSRYEQYF.

The genes are TRBV18 and TRBJ2-2; D ambiguous. CDR1 KGHSH and CDR2 LQKENI come from the germline V gene. The CDR3 loop spans 15 amino acids. Trimming cost V 2 bases and J 2 bases, with 9 bases left between them. CDR3 DNA: TGTGCCAGCTCACCAGACACTTACAACACCGGGGAGCTGTTTTTT. It yields the protein CASSPDTYNTGELFF.

The V and J genes are TRBV7-2 and TRBJ1-2; tentative D call: TRBD1 (5 bases). In germline, CDR1 is SGHTA, CDR2 FQGNSA. The V and J ends lost 2 bases and 7 bases respectively, with 17 bases between them. The CDR3 consists of 15 residues. Here the CDR3 DNA reads TGTGCCAGCAGCTTACAAATTGCAGGGATGGGTGGCTACACCTTC. This encodes CASSLQIAGMGGYTF.

The CDR3 DNA reads TGCGCCAGCAGCCATAGAGCGGGGGGCGAGCAGTACTTC. Its translation is CASSHRAGGEQYF. The chain couples TRBV4-1 to TRBJ2-7; 9 nucleotides align to TRBD2. V was clipped by 3 bases and J by 6 bases; unmatched bases: 3. Per the germline V gene, CDR1 is MGHRA and CDR2 is YSYEKL. This CDR3 has 13 amino acids.

The chain is built from TRBV19 and TRBJ1-2; 9 nucleotides agree with TRBD1. Germline CDR1 and CDR2: LNHDA and SQIVND (reference sequence). V shed 4 bases, J shed 7 bases, and the junction held 7 bases outside the gene matches. The CDR3 totals 14 residues. CDR3 sequence: CASSTSRDRVGYTF. CDR3 nucleotide sequence: TGTGCCAGTAGTACGTCCCGGGACAGGGTTGGCTACACCTTC.

The gene calls are TRBV7-6 and TRBJ2-3, with unresolved D. The CDR3 is made up of 13 amino acids. Between the trimmed V and J ends, which lost 5 bases and 2 bases, there was a span of 8 bases. The germline gives CDR1 SGHVS, CDR2 FNYEAQ. The CDR3, as DNA: TGTGCCAGCAGCCGCGCCCACACAGATACGCAGTATTTT. It specifies CASSRAHTDTQYF.

This clone was seen only once. The rearrangement uses TRBV6-6 and TRBJ1-2; 7 nucleotides agree with TRBD1. V shed 2 bases, J shed 2 bases, and the junction held 5 bases outside the gene matches. CDR1 is MNHNY and CDR2 is SVGAGI in the germline V gene (reference sequence). This CDR3 region has 15 residues. CDR3 region: CASSYNRGGNYGYTF. In nucleotides, the CDR3 is TGTGCCAGCAGTTACAACAGGGGCGGAAACTATGGCTACACCTTC.

This chain uses TRBV20-1 with TRBJ1-2; the D gene is possibly TRBD1 (5 bases). The CDR3 is 12 amino acids. CDR1 and CDR2 (germline): DFQATT, SNEGSKA (reference sequence). V lost 3 bases to trimming and J lost 2 bases, with 7 bases between them. CDR3 sequence: CSASRQNYGYTF. In nucleotides, the CDR3 is TGCAGTGCTAGTAGACAGAACTATGGCTACACCTTC.

The rearrangement links TRBV2 to TRBJ1-2; a weak D match, TRBD1 (6 bases). This CDR3 comprises 11 residues. From germline, CDR1 is SNHLY and CDR2 FYNNEI. V gave up 6 bases and J gave up 10 bases, with 12 bases separating them. The CDR3 DNA sequence: TGTGCCAGCAGGGCCAGACAGGCCTACACCTTC. Residues: CASRARQAYTF.

The V call is TRBV7-8, the J call TRBJ2-1, with TRBD1 matching 8 bases. This CDR3 is built from 17 residues. Germline V gene sequence: CDR1 SGHVS, CDR2 FQNEAQ. V trimming: 3 bases; J trimming: 8 bases; junction bases outside the gene matches: 15. CDR3 sequence (DNA): TGTGCCAGCAGCTTCTTGACCGGGACAGGTCCGGTTGATGAGCAGTTCTTC. Its protein is CASSFLTGTGPVDEQFF.

This clone was observed once. The chain has TRBV10-3 and TRBJ1-1; the D is unclear. The CDR3 contains 12 residues. Trimming left V 3 bases short and J 8 bases short, with 10 bases between. CDR1 and CDR2 from the germline V gene are ENHRY and SYGVKD. CDR3 nucleotide sequence: TGTGCCATCAGTGAAACAGTGTCGGAAGCTTTCTTT. Protein: CAISETVSEAFF.

The chain carries TRBV7-6 and TRBJ2-2; 9 nucleotides line up with TRBD2. Germline V gene lookup returns CDR1 SGHVS and CDR2 FNYEAQ. There are 14 residues in the CDR3. J lost 4 bases, V lost 3 bases, and 0 bases had no gene match. The CDR3 spells CASSFSGGTGELFF. CDR3 sequence (DNA): TGTGCCAGCAGCTTTAGCGGGGGCACCGGGGAGCTGTTTTTT.

The rearrangement uses TRBV21-1 and TRBJ2-7; the table gives TRBD2 as D, unverified against the DNA. TRBV21-1 constitutes a pseudogene. CDR3 length: 18 amino acids. DNA for the CDR3: TGTGCCAGCGGCCCCGTATCGGTGACAGCGGGCCTGGGTTGGGAGCAGTACGTC. It translates to CASGPVSVTAGLGWEQYV.

V usage is TRBV18 and J usage is TRBJ2-2; 7 positions agree with TRBD1. The CDR3 has 14 amino acids. V trimming: 2 bases; J trimming: 5 bases; junction bases outside the gene matches: 2. Germline V gene lookup returns CDR1 KGHSH and CDR2 LQKENI. In DNA, the CDR3 is TGTGCCAGCTCACCAGTCAGGGGGACCGGGGAGCTGTTTTTT. This translates into CASSPVRGTGELFF.

V is TRBV29-1 and J is TRBJ1-1; no clear D gene. CDR1 SQVTM and CDR2 ANQGSEA come from the germline V gene. CDR3 length equals 10 residues. Trimming removed 6 bases from V and 8 bases from J, with 10 bases in between. As DNA, the CDR3 is TGCAGCGTCACCTTCGGGGAAGCTTTCTTT. This codes for CSVTFGEAFF. Supplemented by reference TRBV29-1 and TRBJ1-1, the full variable domain reads SAVISQKPSRDICQRGTSLTIQCQVDSQVTMMFWYRQQPGQSLTLIATANQGSEATYESGFVIDKFPISRPNLTFSTLTVSNMSPEDSSIYLCSVTFGEAFFGQGTRLTVV.

This chain uses TRBV15 with TRBJ1-2, with TRBD1 identical over 8 bases. From germline, CDR1 is LNHNV and CDR2 YYDKDF (reference sequence). This CDR3 is built from 15 residues. Trimming removed 0 bases from V and 8 bases from J; junction bases left unmatched: 8. The chain's CDR3 is CATSRELRGLGGYTF. The CDR3 coding sequence is TGTGCCACCAGCAGAGAACTCAGGGGGCTAGGCGGCTACACCTTC.

CDR3 loop: CASREQANTEAFF. For the CDR3, the DNA is TGCGCCAGCAGAGAACAGGCGAACACTGAAGCTTTCTTT. The chain joins TRBV5-1 to TRBJ1-1, with D possibly matching TRBD1 (5 bases). V was trimmed by 5 bases and J by 1 base, leaving 9 bases between them. The CDR3 spans 13 residues. Germline V lookup: CDR1 SGHRS, CDR2 YFSETQ.

The V gene is TRBV2, the J gene TRBJ1-1; D might be TRBD1 (5 bases). V lost 6 bases, J lost 2 bases, and 22 bases lay in between. Germline CDR1 and CDR2: SNHLY and FYNNEI. The CDR3 spans 17 residues. Here the CDR3 reads CASSLKGQRRVNTEAFF. CDR3 nucleotides: TGTGCCAGCAGCTTAAAGGGGCAGCGAAGGGTCAACACTGAAGCTTTCTTT.